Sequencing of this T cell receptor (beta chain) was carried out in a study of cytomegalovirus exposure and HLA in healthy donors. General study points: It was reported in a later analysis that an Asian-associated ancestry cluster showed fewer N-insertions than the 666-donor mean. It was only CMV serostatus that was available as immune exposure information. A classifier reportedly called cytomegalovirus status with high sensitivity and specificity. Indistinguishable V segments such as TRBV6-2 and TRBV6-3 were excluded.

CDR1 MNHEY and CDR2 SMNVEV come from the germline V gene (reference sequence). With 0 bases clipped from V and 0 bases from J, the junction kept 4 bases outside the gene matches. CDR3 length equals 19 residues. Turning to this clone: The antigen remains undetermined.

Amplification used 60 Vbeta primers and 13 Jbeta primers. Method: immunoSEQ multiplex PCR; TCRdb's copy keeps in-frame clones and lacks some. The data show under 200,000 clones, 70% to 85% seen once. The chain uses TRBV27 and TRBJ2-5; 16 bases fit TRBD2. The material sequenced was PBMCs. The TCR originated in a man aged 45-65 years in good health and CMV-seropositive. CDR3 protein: CASSLSGLAGGSYQETQYF. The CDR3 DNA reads TGTGCCAGCAGTTTATCGGGACTAGCGGGGGGGAGTTACCAAGAGACCCAGTACTTC.